Listed here are 19 T cell receptor beta chains from one sample, sequenced in a study of post-analysis software for immune sequencing data. Findings and caveats of the study: Several TRBV segments (TRBV5-6, TRBV5-1 and TRBV20-1 among them) occurred more frequently in patients than in controls.

Their recognized antigens are unknown. Unique-molecular-identifier-tagged TCR beta cDNA libraries were used. TCRdb called the PCR reads again in MiXCR, with one record for every CDR3 protein. The sample carries more than 500,000 distinct CDR3 sequences, 30% to 40% recorded once. Material for sequencing was blood. The receptors derive from a girl aged 2-17 years with multiple sclerosis.

This clonotype was counted once. The chain couples TRBV4-1 to TRBJ2-7; 14 bases align to TRBD2. Trimming removed 2 bases from V and 5 bases from J; junction bases left unmatched: 11. The germline gives CDR1 MGHRA, CDR2 YSYEKL. The CDR3 sequence is 18 residues long. CDR3 nucleotide sequence: TGCGCCAGCAGCCAACTACGGCCGGGACTAGCGGGGGTCCACGAGCAGTACTTC. Amino acids: CASSQLRPGLAGVHEQYF.

This chain uses TRBV10-1 with TRBJ2-7; maybe TRBD1 (5 bases). The tail of the sequence fits TRBJ2-5 better, so the J call may be wrong. Germline V gives CDR1 WNHNN, CDR2 SYGVQD (reference sequence). The CDR3 length is 16 residues. CDR3 DNA sequence: TGCGCCAGCAGTGAGTCGTATAATGGGGCTGGGGAGACCCAGTACTTC. It translates to CASSESYNGAGETQYF.

This chain connects TRBV20-1 to TRBJ2-4; D is uncertain. Germline assignment: CDR1 DFQATT and CDR2 SNEGSKA (reference sequence). CDR3 length: 13 residues. Deletions cut 1 base from V and 0 bases from J, with 4 bases between. The CDR3 DNA is TGCAGTGCTAGAGCTGAAGCCAAAAACATTCAGTACTTC. Its translation is CSARAEAKNIQYF.

The chain employs TRBV20-1 and TRBJ2-5; 12 bases match TRBD2. Trimming removed 5 bases from V and 1 base from J; junction bases left unmatched: 5. CDR3 size: 15 residues. Germline CDR1 reads DFQATT; CDR2 reads SNEGSKA (reference sequence). The CDR3 is CSAPPGLAGQETQYF. The CDR3 bases are TGCAGTGCTCCTCCGGGACTAGCGGGCCAAGAGACCCAGTACTTC.

The chain recombines TRBV10-3 with TRBJ1-1; D might be TRBD1 (5 bases). The V gene's germline CDR1 is ENHRY and CDR2 SYGVKD. This CDR3 has 12 amino acids. V dropped 8 bases and J dropped 4 bases, with 11 bases sitting between them. The CDR3 is CAIGGLGTEAFF. The CDR3 region has the DNA TGTGCCATCGGGGGTTTAGGCACTGAAGCTTTCTTT.

The chain has TRBV5-6 and TRBJ1-4; D is unresolved. The CDR3 covers 15 residues. V was shortened by 2 bases and J by 2 bases, with 10 bases between the two germline ends. Germline assignment: CDR1 SGHDT and CDR2 YYEEEE. CDR3 nucleotide sequence: TGTGCCAGCAGCTTCCGGGAAGGCACTAATGAAAAACTGTTTTTT. Translating it yields CASSFREGTNEKLFF.

The table lists this clonotype with a few counts. V usage is TRBV5-1 and J usage is TRBJ2-3, with 12 nucleotides matching TRBD2. The CDR3 is 16 amino acids. The germline V gene has CDR1 SGHRS and CDR2 YFSETQ. Trimming took 4 bases from V and 4 from J; bases not matched to a gene: 7. The CDR3: CASSRRTSGVSDTQYF. The CDR3 bases are TGCGCCAGCAGCCGACGGACTAGCGGGGTCTCAGATACGCAGTATTTT.

The V call is TRBV5-1, the J call TRBJ1-2; 7 positions agree with TRBD1. CDR3 size: 15 residues. V trimming: 0 bases; J trimming: 1 base; junction bases outside the gene matches: 3. Germline V CDR1 and CDR2: SGHRS, YFSETQ. The CDR3 loop reads CASSLEGQLNYGYTF. For the CDR3, the DNA is TGCGCCAGCAGCTTGGAGGGACAGCTTAACTATGGCTACACCTTC.

This chain links TRBV5-1 with TRBJ2-1; 8 nucleotides agree with TRBD2. CDR3 length: 17 residues. The J segment lost 3 bases and the V segment lost 4 bases, leaving 12 bases of the junction unmatched. Germline V CDR1 and CDR2: SGHRS, YFSETQ. CDR3 region: CASSLYGAGVNYNEQFF. The CDR3, as DNA: TGCGCCAGCAGCCTATACGGAGCGGGGGTGAACTACAATGAGCAGTTCTTC.

V and J are TRBV5-1 and TRBJ2-7; perhaps TRBD1 as D (6 bases). Germline V gene sequence: CDR1 SGHRS, CDR2 YFSETQ. The CDR3 has 13 amino acids. The ends were cut back, 3 bases at V and 5 bases at J, with 12 bases in the middle. This CDR3 reads CASSSLQGNEQYF. CDR3 nucleotides: TGCGCCAGCAGCTCCTTACAGGGAAACGAGCAGTACTTC.

This clonotype was seen only a few times. The chain carries TRBV7-2 and TRBJ1-1; possibly TRBD1 for D (6 bases). The V gene lost 0 bases and the J gene lost 7 bases, with 9 bases spanning the gap. Germline CDR1 and CDR2: SGHTA and FQGNSA. CDR3 length equals 13 residues. As DNA, the CDR3 is TGTGCCAGCAGCTTAGCGAGGGGGGTTGAAGCTTTCTTT. It translates to CASSLARGVEAFF.

This clonotype has a handful of counts. This chain uses TRBV7-2 with TRBJ1-2; perhaps TRBD1 as D (5 bases). The CDR3 has 17 amino acids. Germline-derived CDR1 and CDR2 are SGHTA and FQGNSA. V was trimmed by 4 bases and J by 2 bases, leaving 20 bases between them. CDR3 protein: CASSSGLLVGGNYGYTF. The CDR3 region has the DNA TGTGCCAGCAGCTCTGGACTCCTGGTCGGGGGGAACTATGGCTACACCTTC. Combining the CDR3 with reference TRBV7-2 and TRBJ1-2 gives the whole variable domain GAGVSQSPSNKVTEKGKDVELRCDPISGHTALYWYRQSLGQGLEFLIYFQGNSAPDKSGLPSDRFSAERTGGSVSTLTIQRTQQEDSAVYLCASSSGLLVGGNYGYTFGSGTRLTVV.

The J gene is TRBJ2-2, the V gene TRBV24-1; D may match TRBD1 or TRBD2 (5 bases each). The V gene lost 4 bases and the J gene lost 1 base, with 18 bases spanning the gap. The CDR3 length is 18 residues. CDR1 and CDR2 (germline): KGHDR, SFDVKD. The DNA for the CDR3 is TGTGCCACCAGTGACAGACCCCGGGGCGGACGGAACACCGGGGAGCTGTTTTTT. It translates to CATSDRPRGGRNTGELFF.

The chain employs TRBV9 and TRBJ2-5, with 10 bases that match TRBD2. V lost 0 bases and J lost 5; bases outside the gene matches: 10. Germline V gene lookup returns CDR1 SGDLS and CDR2 YYNGEE. CDR3 length: 17 amino acids. This CDR3 reads CASSVATTSGPGETQYF. In nucleotides, the CDR3 is TGTGCCAGCAGCGTAGCTACGACTAGCGGGCCGGGGGAGACCCAGTACTTC.

This rearrangement joins TRBV5-5 to TRBJ2-3, with a weak D call TRBD1 (6 bases). CDR1 is SGHKS and CDR2 is YYEKEE in the germline V gene (reference sequence). The length of the CDR3 is 13 residues. The V end lost 6 bases, the J end lost 2 bases, and 10 bases lay between the germline ends. The CDR3 nucleotides read TGTGCCAGCAACAACAGGGACACAGATACGCAGTATTTT. It codes for CASNNRDTDTQYF.

This clonotype was seen a handful of times. The chain uses TRBV5-1 and TRBJ1-2; D gene unclear. There are 14 residues in the CDR3. The V end was cut by 0 bases, the J end by 6 bases, with 12 bases between. CDR1 is SGHRS and CDR2 is YFSETQ in the germline V gene. The CDR3: CASSLATTTNGYTF. The CDR3, as DNA: TGCGCCAGCAGCTTGGCTACCACTACCAATGGCTACACCTTC.

The gene calls are TRBV11-2 and TRBJ2-3; perhaps TRBD2 as D (6 bases). The germline gives CDR1 SGHAT, CDR2 FQNNGV. The CDR3 extends over 17 amino acids. Trimming removed 1 base from V and 5 bases from J, with 19 bases in between. In DNA form, the CDR3 reads TGTGCCAGCAGCTTAGGGGTCGGGCGGGGTGACTTAGATACGCAGTATTTT. Its translation is CASSLGVGRGDLDTQYF. Based on the CDR3 plus reference TRBV11-2 and TRBJ2-3, the full variable domain is EAGVAQSPRYKIIEKRQSVAFWCNPISGHATLYWYQQILGQGPKLLIQFQNNGVVDDSQLPKDRFSAERLKGVDSTLKIQPAKLEDSAVYLCASSLGVGRGDLDTQYFGPGTRLTVL.

The sample holds a few counts of this clonotype. The chain recombines TRBV4-1 with TRBJ1-4; D unclear. The CDR3 is made up of 13 amino acids. The germline V and J ends were trimmed by 1 base and 8 bases, with 8 bases remaining between them. Germline lookup yields CDR1 MGHRA and CDR2 YSYEKL. In DNA form, the CDR3 reads TGCGCCAGCAGCCAAGGAGGACGAGAAAAACTGTTTTTT. This sequence encodes CASSQGGREKLFF.

Only a few counts were recorded for this clonotype. V gene TRBV7-9 combines with J gene TRBJ1-2; D possibly corresponds to TRBD1 (5 bases). This CDR3 is built from 14 residues. Germline CDR1 and CDR2: SEHNR and FQNEAQ (reference sequence). V lost 1 base, J lost 5 bases, and 11 bases lay in between. The CDR3 protein is CASSLDGGEYGYTF. The CDR3 DNA reads as TGTGCCAGCAGCTTAGATGGGGGGGAGTATGGCTACACCTTC.